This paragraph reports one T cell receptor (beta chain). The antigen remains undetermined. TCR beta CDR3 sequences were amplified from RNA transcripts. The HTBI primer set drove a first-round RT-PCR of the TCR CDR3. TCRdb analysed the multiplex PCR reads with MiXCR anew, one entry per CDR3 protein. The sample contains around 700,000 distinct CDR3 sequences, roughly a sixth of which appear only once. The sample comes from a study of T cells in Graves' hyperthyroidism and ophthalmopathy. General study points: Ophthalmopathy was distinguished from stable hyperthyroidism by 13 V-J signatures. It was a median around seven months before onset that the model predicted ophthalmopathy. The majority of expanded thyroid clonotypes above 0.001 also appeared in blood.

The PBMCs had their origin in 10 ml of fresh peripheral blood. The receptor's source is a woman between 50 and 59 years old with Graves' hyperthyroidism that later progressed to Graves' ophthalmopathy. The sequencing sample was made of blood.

CDR3 amino acids: CASSQGLGQGTEAFF. CDR3 coding DNA: TGTGCCAGCAGCCAAGGCTTGGGACAGGGAACTGAAGCTTTCTTT. V usage is TRBV3-1 and J usage is TRBJ1-1; 9 bases agree with TRBD1. This CDR3 comprises 15 residues. Germline assignment: CDR1 LGHDT and CDR2 YNNKEL (reference sequence). Trimming cost V 1 base and J 5 bases; bases outside gene matches: 5.